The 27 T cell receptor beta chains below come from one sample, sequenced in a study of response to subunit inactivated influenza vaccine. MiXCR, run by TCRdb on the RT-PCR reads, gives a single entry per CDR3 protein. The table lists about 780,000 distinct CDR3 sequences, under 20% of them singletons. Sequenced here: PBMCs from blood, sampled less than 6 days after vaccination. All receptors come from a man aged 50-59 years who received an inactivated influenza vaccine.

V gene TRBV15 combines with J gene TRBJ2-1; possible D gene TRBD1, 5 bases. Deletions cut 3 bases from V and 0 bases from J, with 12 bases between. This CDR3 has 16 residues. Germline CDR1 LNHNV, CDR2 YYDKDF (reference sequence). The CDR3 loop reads CATSRGRGFSYNEQFF. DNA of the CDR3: TGTGCCACCAGCAGGGGTAGGGGATTCTCCTACAATGAGCAGTTCTTC.

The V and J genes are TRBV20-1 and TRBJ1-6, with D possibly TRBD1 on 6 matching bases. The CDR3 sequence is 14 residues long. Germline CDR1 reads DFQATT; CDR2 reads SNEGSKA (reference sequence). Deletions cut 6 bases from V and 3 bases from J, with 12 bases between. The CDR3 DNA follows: TGCAGTGCCAGGGGCCCAGGCTATAATTCACCCCTCCACTTT. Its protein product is CSARGPGYNSPLHF.

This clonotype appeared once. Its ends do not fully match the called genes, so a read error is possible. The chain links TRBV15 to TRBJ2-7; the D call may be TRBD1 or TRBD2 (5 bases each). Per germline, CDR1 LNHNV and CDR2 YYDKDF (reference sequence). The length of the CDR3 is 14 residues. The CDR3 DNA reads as TGTGCCACCAGCAGAGGGTTGGGGACGAGCGAGCAGTGCTTC. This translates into CATSRGLGTSEQCF.

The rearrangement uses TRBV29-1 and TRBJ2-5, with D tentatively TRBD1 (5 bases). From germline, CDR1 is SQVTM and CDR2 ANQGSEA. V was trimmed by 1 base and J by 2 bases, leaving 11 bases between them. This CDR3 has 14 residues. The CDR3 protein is CSVEAKRGQETQYF. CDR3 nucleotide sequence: TGCAGCGTTGAAGCCAAAAGGGGACAAGAGACCCAGTACTTC.

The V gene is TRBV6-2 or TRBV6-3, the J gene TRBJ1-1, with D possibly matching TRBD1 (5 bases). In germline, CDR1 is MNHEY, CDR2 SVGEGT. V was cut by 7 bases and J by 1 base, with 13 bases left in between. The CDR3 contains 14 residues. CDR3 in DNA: TGTGCCAGCACTGATGGGGCTCGGAACACTGAAGCTTTCTTT. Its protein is CASTDGARNTEAFF.

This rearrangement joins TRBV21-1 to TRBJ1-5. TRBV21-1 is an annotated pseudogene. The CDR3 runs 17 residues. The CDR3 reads CASSLYDMARSNQPQHF. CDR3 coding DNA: TGTGCCAGCAGCCTCTACGACATGGCTAGAAGCAATCAGCCCCAGCATTTT.

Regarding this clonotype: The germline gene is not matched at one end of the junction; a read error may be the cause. The CDR3 loop is CTARGEAGNTEAFF. The DNA of the CDR3 is TGCACTGCTAGAGGGGAGGCCGGGAACACTGAAGCTTTCTTT. The chain carries TRBV20-1 and TRBJ1-1, with D possibly matching TRBD1 (5 bases). CDR3 length equals 14 residues. In germline, CDR1 is DFQATT, CDR2 SNEGSKA (reference sequence).

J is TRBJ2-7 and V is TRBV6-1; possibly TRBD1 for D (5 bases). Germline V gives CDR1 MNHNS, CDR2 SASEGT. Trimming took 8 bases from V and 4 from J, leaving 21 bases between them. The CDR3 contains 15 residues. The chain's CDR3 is CASYSRTQRIYEQYF. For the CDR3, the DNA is TGTGCCAGCTACTCACGGACACAGCGAATTTACGAGCAGTACTTC.

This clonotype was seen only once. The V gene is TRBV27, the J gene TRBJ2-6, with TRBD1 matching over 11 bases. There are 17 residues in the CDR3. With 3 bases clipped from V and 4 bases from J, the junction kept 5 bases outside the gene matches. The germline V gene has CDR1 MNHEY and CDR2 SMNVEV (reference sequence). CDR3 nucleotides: TGTGCCAGCAGTTTTGGACAGGGGGCATGGGGGGCCAACGTCCTGACTTTC. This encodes CASSFGQGAWGANVLTF.

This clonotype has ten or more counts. CDR3 coding DNA: TGTGCCAGCAGTCCTCTCGGGACTAGGAATCATGAGCAGTTCTTC. Translation gives CASSPLGTRNHEQFF. The chain combines TRBV6-2 or TRBV6-3 with TRBJ2-1; 8 positions match TRBD2. V trimming: 5 bases; J trimming: 8 bases; junction bases outside the gene matches: 11. There are 15 residues in the CDR3. Germline CDR1 reads MNHEY; CDR2 reads SVGEGT.

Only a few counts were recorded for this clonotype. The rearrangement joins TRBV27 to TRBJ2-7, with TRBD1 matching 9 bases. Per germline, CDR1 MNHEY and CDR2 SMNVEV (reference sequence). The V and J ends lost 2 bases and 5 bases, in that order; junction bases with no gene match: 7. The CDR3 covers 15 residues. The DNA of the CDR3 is TGTGCCAGCAGTTTACCGGGACAGGGTTTCAACGAGCAGTACTTC. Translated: CASSLPGQGFNEQYF.

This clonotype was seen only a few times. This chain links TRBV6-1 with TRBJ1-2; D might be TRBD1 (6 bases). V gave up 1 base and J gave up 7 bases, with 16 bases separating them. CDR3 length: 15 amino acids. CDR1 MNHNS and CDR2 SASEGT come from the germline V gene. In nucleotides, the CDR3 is TGTGCCAGCAGTGAAGACCCCCGACAGGAGCGTGGCTACACCTTC. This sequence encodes CASSEDPRQERGYTF.

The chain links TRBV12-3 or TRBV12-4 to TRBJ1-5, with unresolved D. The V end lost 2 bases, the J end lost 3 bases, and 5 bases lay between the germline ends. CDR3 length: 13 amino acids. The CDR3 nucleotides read TGTGCCAGCAGTTTACAGGCCAATCAGCCCCAGCATTTT. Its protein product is CASSLQANQPQHF.

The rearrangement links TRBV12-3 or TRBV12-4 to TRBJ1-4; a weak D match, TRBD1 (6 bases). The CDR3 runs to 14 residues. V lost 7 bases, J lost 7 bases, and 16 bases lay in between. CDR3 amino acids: CASTPTGRGEKLFF. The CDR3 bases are TGTGCCAGCACCCCTACAGGGAGGGGTGAAAAACTGTTTTTT.

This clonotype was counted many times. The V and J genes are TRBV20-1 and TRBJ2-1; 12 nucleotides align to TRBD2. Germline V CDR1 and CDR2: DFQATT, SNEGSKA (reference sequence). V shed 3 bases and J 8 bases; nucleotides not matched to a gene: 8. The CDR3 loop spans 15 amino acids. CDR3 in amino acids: CSARSSGGAPHEQFF. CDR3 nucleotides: TGCAGTGCTAGGTCTAGCGGGGGGGCCCCACATGAGCAGTTCTTC.

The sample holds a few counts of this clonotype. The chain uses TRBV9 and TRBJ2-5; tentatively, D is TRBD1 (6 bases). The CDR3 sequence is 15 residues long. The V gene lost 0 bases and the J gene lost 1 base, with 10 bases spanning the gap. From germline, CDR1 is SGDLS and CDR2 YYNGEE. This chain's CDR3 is CASSVDRDGQETQYF. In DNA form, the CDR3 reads TGTGCCAGCAGCGTAGACAGGGACGGCCAAGAGACCCAGTACTTC.

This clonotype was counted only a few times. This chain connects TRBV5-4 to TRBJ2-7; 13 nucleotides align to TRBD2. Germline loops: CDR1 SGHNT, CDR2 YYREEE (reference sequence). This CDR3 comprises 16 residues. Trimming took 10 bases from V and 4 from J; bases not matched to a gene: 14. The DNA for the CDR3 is TGTGCCTTCCGGGCCGGACTAGCGGGAGTGGCGTACGAGCAGTACTTC. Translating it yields CAFRAGLAGVAYEQYF.

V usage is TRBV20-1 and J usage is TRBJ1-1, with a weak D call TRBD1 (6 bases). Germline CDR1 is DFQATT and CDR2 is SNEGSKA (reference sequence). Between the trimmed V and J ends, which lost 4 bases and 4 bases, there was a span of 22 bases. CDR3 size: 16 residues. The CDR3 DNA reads TGCAGTGCTAACCAGGGGCTCTCTTCGCTGGGCACTGAAGCTTTCTTT. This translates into CSANQGLSSLGTEAFF.

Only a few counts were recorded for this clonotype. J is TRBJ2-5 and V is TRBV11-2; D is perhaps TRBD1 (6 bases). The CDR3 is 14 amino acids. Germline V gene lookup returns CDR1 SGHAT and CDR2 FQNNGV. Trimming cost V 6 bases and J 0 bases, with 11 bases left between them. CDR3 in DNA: TGTGCCAGCAGTAGTAGGGGGAACCAAGAGACCCAGTACTTC. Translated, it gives CASSSRGNQETQYF.

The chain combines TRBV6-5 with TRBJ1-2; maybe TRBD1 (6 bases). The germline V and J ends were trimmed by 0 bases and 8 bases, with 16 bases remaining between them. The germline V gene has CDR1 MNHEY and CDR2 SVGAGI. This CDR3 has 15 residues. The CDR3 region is CASSYSMGGGYGYTF. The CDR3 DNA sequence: TGTGCCAGCAGTTACTCGATGGGAGGGGGTTACGGCTACACCTTC.

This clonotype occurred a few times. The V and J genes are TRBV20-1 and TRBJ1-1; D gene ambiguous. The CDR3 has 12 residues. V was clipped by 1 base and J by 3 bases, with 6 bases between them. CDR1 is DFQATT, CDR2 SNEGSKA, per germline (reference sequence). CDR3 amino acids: CSARASYTEAFF. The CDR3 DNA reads TGCAGTGCTAGAGCTTCGTACACTGAAGCTTTCTTT.

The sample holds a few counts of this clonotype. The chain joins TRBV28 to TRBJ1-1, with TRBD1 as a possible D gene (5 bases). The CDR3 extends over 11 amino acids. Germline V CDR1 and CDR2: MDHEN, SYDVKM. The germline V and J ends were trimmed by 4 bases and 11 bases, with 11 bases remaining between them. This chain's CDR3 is CASSSMGLAFF. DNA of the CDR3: TGTGCCAGCAGTTCCATGGGACTGGCTTTCTTT.

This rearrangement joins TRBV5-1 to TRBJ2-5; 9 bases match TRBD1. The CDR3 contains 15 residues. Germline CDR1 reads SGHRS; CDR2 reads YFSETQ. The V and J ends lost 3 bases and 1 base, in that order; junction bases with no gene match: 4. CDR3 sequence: CASSSVTGGQETQYF. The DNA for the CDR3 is TGCGCCAGCAGCTCGGTGACAGGGGGCCAAGAGACCCAGTACTTC.

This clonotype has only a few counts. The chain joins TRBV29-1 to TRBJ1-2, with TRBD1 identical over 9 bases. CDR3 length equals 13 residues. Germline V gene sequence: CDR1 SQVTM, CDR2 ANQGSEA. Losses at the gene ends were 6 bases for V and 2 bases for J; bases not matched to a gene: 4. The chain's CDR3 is CSVDRGGNYGYTF. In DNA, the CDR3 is TGCAGCGTGGACAGGGGAGGGAACTATGGCTACACCTTC.

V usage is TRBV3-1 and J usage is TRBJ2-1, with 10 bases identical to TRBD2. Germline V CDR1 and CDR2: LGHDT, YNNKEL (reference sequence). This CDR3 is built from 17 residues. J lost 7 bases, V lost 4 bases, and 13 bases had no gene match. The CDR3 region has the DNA TGTGCCAGCAGCCGGCTAGCGGGAGCGACTGTTGGGAATGAGCAGTTCTTC. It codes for CASSRLAGATVGNEQFF.

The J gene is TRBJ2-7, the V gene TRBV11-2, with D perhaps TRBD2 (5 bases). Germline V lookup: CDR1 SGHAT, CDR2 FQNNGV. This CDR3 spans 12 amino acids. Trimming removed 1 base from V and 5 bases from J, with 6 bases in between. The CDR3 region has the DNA TGTGCCAGCAGCTTAGCAGCGGACGAGCAGTACTTC. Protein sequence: CASSLAADEQYF. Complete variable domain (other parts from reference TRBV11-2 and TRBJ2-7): EAGVAQSPRYKIIEKRQSVAFWCNPISGHATLYWYQQILGQGPKLLIQFQNNGVVDDSQLPKDRFSAERLKGVDSTLKIQPAKLEDSAVYLCASSLAADEQYFGPGTRLTVT.

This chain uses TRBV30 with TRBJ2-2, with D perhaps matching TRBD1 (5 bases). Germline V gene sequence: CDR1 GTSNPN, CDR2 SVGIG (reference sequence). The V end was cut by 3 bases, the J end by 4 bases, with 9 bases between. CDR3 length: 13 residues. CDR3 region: CAWSSQGTGELFF. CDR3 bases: TGTGCCTGGAGCTCCCAGGGCACCGGGGAGCTGTTTTTT.